These 24 T cell receptor beta chains were all obtained from the same sample, sequenced in a study of cytomegalovirus exposure and HLA in healthy donors (dated by TCRdb to the late 2010s). Library construction relied on the immunoSEQ multiplex PCR assay. For the multiplex PCR, a mixture combining 60 forward primers for TCR Vbeta segments and 13 reverse primers for TCR Jbeta segments was used. Not all clones reach the TCRdb copy of this immuneACCESS table, which keeps in-frame sequences only. Checked studies attribute under half of the gap to unresolved V genes and leave the rest unexplained. This sample gives about 110,000 clones in total; around 77% of them show up just once. The ten largest account for more than 4% of the sample. The sample taken for sequencing was PBMCs. All receptors derive from a male donor in good health and CMV-seronegative.

J is TRBJ2-3 and V is TRBV7-9; D is uncertain. CDR1 and CDR2 (germline): SEHNR, FQNEAQ (reference sequence). The V end was cut by 5 bases, the J end by 1 base, with 10 bases between. This CDR3 spans 14 amino acids. This chain's CDR3 is CASSDMVGTDTQYF. The CDR3, as DNA: TGTGCCAGCAGCGACATGGTGGGCACAGATACGCAGTATTTT.

The chain employs TRBV12-5 and TRBJ2-3, with 9 bases identical to TRBD2. There are 21 residues in the CDR3. Trimming cost V 7 bases and J 0 bases; bases outside gene matches: 23. The germline gives CDR1 LGHNT, CDR2 FRNRAP. This chain's CDR3 is CASAFWGGPRLADTSTDTQYF. The CDR3 DNA reads TGTGCTAGTGCCTTCTGGGGGGGTCCGAGACTAGCGGATACTAGCACAGATACGCAGTATTTT. Complete variable domain (other parts from reference TRBV12-5 and TRBJ2-3): DARVTQTPRHKVTEMGQEVTMRCQPILGHNTVFWYRQTMMQGLELLAYFRNRAPLDDSGMPKDRFSAEMPDATLATLKIQPSEPRDSAVYFCASAFWGGPRLADTSTDTQYFGPGTRLTVL.

The CDR3 is CACDAGLGEQFF. The CDR3 DNA follows: TGTGCCTGCGATGCGGGTCTGGGCGAGCAGTTCTTC. The genes are TRBV6-6 and TRBJ2-1, with D maybe TRBD2 (5 bases). The CDR3 consists of 12 residues. The germline V gene encodes CDR1 MNHNY and CDR2 SVGAGI (reference sequence). V lost 11 bases, J lost 10 bases, and 18 bases lay in between.

This chain uses TRBV4-2 with TRBJ1-5; D may be TRBD1 (6 bases). Germline CDR1 reads LGHNA; CDR2 reads YNFKEQ. The CDR3 has 16 residues. The V end was cut by 1 base, the J end by 0 bases, with 10 bases between. CDR3: CASSQGTGNSNQPQHF. DNA of the CDR3: TGTGCCAGCAGCCAAGGAACAGGGAATAGCAATCAGCCCCAGCATTTT.

This clone was counted between two and nine times. CDR3 sequence: CASSNPSTSGLTDTQYF. The CDR3 DNA follows: TGTGCCAGCAGCAACCCCTCGACTAGCGGATTAACAGATACGCAGTATTTT. The chain links TRBV5-8 to TRBJ2-3, with TRBD2 identical over 9 bases. Trimming at V came to 4 bases and at J to 3 bases, leaving 12 bases not matched to a gene. The CDR3 sequence is 17 residues long. Germline V gene data show CDR1 as SGHTS and CDR2 as YDEGEE.

The chain employs TRBV9 and TRBJ2-2; 9 bases agree with TRBD1. The germline V gene encodes CDR1 SGDLS and CDR2 YYNGEE. The ends lost 0 bases at V and 7 bases at J; junction bases unmatched: 7. The CDR3 is 16 residues long. CDR3: CASSVAGQGYDGELFF. The CDR3 DNA is TGTGCCAGCAGCGTAGCTGGACAGGGGTACGACGGGGAGCTGTTTTTT.

This sequence joins TRBV5-6 and TRBJ1-2; 10 nucleotides align to TRBD1. The CDR3 spans 15 residues. V was pared by 3 bases and J by 0 bases, with 2 bases of the junction left unmatched. CDR1 and CDR2 (germline): SGHDT, YYEEEE. CDR3 nucleotides: TGTGCCAGCAGCTGGACAGGGGGGGCTAACTATGGCTACACCTTC. Protein product: CASSWTGGANYGYTF.

This clone was seen a few times. The gene calls are TRBV10-3 and TRBJ2-2; perhaps TRBD2 as D (6 bases). Germline V gene sequence: CDR1 ENHRY, CDR2 SYGVKD. This CDR3 has 17 residues. Deletions cut 3 bases from V and 4 bases from J, with 18 bases between. The CDR3 DNA follows: TGTGCCATCAGTGATTTCCCCAGGGACTTGGGCACCGGGGAGCTGTTTTTT. It specifies CAISDFPRDLGTGELFF.

This clone was picked up a small number of times. Written as DNA, the CDR3 is TGTGCCAGCAGCCCCAGGCGGGAGGTACACTCCTACGAGCAGTACTTC. Translated: CASSPRREVHSYEQYF. The chain has TRBV11-2 and TRBJ2-7, with TRBD2 matching over 8 bases. This CDR3 contains 16 residues. The germline V gene has CDR1 SGHAT and CDR2 FQNNGV. After removal of 5 bases from V and 0 bases from J, the junction contained 9 bases not matched to a gene.

The chain has TRBV5-4 and TRBJ2-2, with D possibly TRBD2 on 6 matching bases. The ends were cut back, 0 bases at V and 4 bases at J, with 13 bases in the middle. The CDR3 runs to 16 residues. Per germline, CDR1 SGHNT and CDR2 YYREEE (reference sequence). The CDR3 spells CASSLDPGGITGELFF. CDR3 DNA sequence: TGTGCCAGCAGCTTGGATCCGGGCGGGATCACCGGGGAGCTGTTTTTT. Looking up the rest from reference TRBV5-4 and TRBJ2-2 gives the full variable domain: ETGVTQSPTHLIKTRGQQVTLRCSSQSGHNTVSWYQQALGQGPQFIFQYYREEENGRGNFPPRFSGLQFPNYSSELNVNALELDDSALYLCASSLDPGGITGELFFGEGSRLTVL.

This clone was found once. The chain carries TRBV2 and TRBJ2-2; D unclear. The germline CDR1 and CDR2 sequences are SNHLY and FYNNEI. The V end lost 10 bases, the J end lost 0 bases, and 6 bases lay between the germline ends. The CDR3 spans 12 residues. The CDR3 DNA reads as TGTGCCATCTCTCCGAACACCGGGGAGCTGTTTTTT. It specifies CAISPNTGELFF.

The V gene is TRBV9, the J gene TRBJ1-5; D might be TRBD1 (5 bases). The CDR3 contains 14 residues. CDR1 and CDR2 (germline): SGDLS, YYNGEE. The V and J ends lost 0 bases and 2 bases respectively, with 6 bases between them. As DNA, the CDR3 is TGTGCCAGCAGCGTAGAGGGGCGCAATCAGCCCCAGCATTTT. Translating gives CASSVEGRNQPQHF. Full variable domain (remainder filled in from reference TRBV9 and TRBJ1-5): DSGVTQTPKHLITATGQRVTLRCSPRSGDLSVYWYQQSLDQGLQFLIQYYNGEERAKGNILERFSAQQFPDLHSELNLSSLELGDSALYFCASSVEGRNQPQHFGDGTRLSIL.

The chain links TRBV25-1 to TRBJ1-2, with D maybe TRBD1 (5 bases). V lost 5 bases and J lost 8, with 21 bases in between. This CDR3 has 15 amino acids. CDR1 and CDR2 from the germline V gene are MGHDK and SYGVNS. The CDR3 nucleotides read TGTGCCAGCAGTCCCCCCGGCGCCAGGGTCAGCGGCTACACCTTC. Translation gives CASSPPGARVSGYTF.

V is TRBV25-1 and J is TRBJ2-7; D may be TRBD1 (7 bases). V was trimmed by 8 bases and J by 6 bases, leaving 20 bases between them. Germline V gene data show CDR1 as MGHDK and CDR2 as SYGVNS. This CDR3 region has 14 residues. CDR3 loop: CASGGTALNSEQYF. The CDR3 nucleotides are TGTGCCAGCGGGGGGACAGCCCTAAATTCCGAGCAGTACTTC.

This clone came up a few times. The genes are TRBV5-4 and TRBJ2-1; TRBD1 matches at 7 bases. In germline, CDR1 is SGHNT, CDR2 YYREEE (reference sequence). The length of the CDR3 is 13 residues. Germline trimming cut 3 bases from V and 10 bases from J; bases unmatched to any gene: 7. The CDR3 loop reads CASSYWTGGEQFF. Written as DNA, the CDR3 is TGTGCCAGCAGCTATTGGACAGGTGGCGAGCAGTTCTTC.

The V gene is TRBV11-3, the J gene TRBJ2-3, with TRBD2 matching over 8 bases. The germline CDR1 and CDR2 sequences are SGHNT and YENEEA. Germline trimming cut 5 bases from V and 2 bases from J; bases unmatched to any gene: 3. CDR3 size: 14 residues. This CDR3 reads CASSPGGDTDTQYF. CDR3 in DNA: TGTGCCAGCAGCCCGGGGGGGGACACAGATACGCAGTATTTT.

This chain joins TRBV5-4 and TRBJ1-3, with D unclear. This CDR3 has 13 residues. V lost 1 base to trimming and J lost 4 bases, with 6 bases between them. CDR1 SGHNT and CDR2 YYREEE come from the germline V gene (reference sequence). CDR3 in amino acids: CASSLYRGNTIYF. For the CDR3, the DNA is TGTGCCAGCAGCTTGTATCGGGGAAACACCATATATTTT.

This clone occurred a few times. This rearrangement joins TRBV7-9 to TRBJ1-3; D not resolved. The CDR3 spans 15 residues. The V gene's germline CDR1 is SEHNR and CDR2 FQNEAQ (reference sequence). V was clipped by 1 base and J by 0 bases, with 7 bases between them. Here the CDR3 reads CASSLVGPSGNTIYF. In nucleotides, the CDR3 is TGTGCCAGCAGCTTAGTTGGGCCCTCTGGAAACACCATATATTTT. Together with reference TRBV7-9 and TRBJ1-3, the CDR3 gives the full variable domain: DTGVSQNPRHKITKRGQNVTFRCDPISEHNRLYWYRQTLGQGPEFLTYFQNEAQLEKSRLLSDRFSAERPKGSFSTLEIQRTEQGDSAMYLCASSLVGPSGNTIYFGEGSWLTVV.

The chain joins TRBV2 to TRBJ1-4; a weak D match, TRBD1 (5 bases). The germline V gene encodes CDR1 SNHLY and CDR2 FYNNEI. The V end was cut by 7 bases, the J end by 0 bases, with 9 bases between. This CDR3 spans 14 amino acids. This CDR3 reads CASKRGTTNEKLFF. CDR3 bases: TGTGCCAGCAAAAGGGGTACAACTAATGAAAAACTGTTTTTT.

The chain is built from TRBV5-1 and TRBJ2-7, with TRBD2 as a possible D gene (8 bases). Germline V gene data show CDR1 as SGHRS and CDR2 as YFSETQ. This CDR3 is 14 amino acids long. The V and J ends lost 4 bases and 5 bases respectively, with 16 bases between them. The CDR3, as DNA: TGCGCCAGCAGCCCCCGGGGGGGACAGCACGAGCAGTACTTC. It translates to CASSPRGGQHEQYF.

The chain uses TRBV5-4 and TRBJ1-1; 7 bases match TRBD1. Losses at the gene ends were 2 bases for V and 1 base for J; bases not matched to a gene: 2. This CDR3 is built from 14 residues. CDR1 is SGHNT, CDR2 YYREEE, per germline (reference sequence). CDR3 amino acids: CASSFGQANTEAFF. Here the CDR3 DNA reads TGTGCCAGCAGCTTCGGACAGGCGAACACTGAAGCTTTCTTT.

CDR3 region: CASGLAGVTYEQYF. The CDR3 DNA follows: TGTGCCAGCGGACTAGCGGGAGTTACCTACGAGCAGTACTTC. The chain uses TRBV6-5 and TRBJ2-7; 13 bases match TRBD2. Germline trimming cut 8 bases from V and 2 bases from J; bases unmatched to any gene: 3. This CDR3 region has 14 residues. Looked up from germline, CDR1 is MNHEY and CDR2 is SVGAGI.

This chain joins TRBV5-6 and TRBJ2-7, with D hard to call. Trimming removed 2 bases at V and 3 bases at J, with 9 bases between. This CDR3 contains 13 residues. Germline V gene data show CDR1 as SGHDT and CDR2 as YYEEEE. The CDR3 sequence: CASSLERNYEQYF. For the CDR3, the DNA is TGTGCCAGCAGCTTAGAGAGAAACTACGAGCAGTACTTC.

Only a few counts were recorded for this clone. This chain uses TRBV7-2 with TRBJ2-5, with TRBD2 identical over 7 bases. The CDR3 is 14 residues long. Germline CDR1 and CDR2: SGHTA and FQGNSA. Trimming took 2 bases from V and 5 from J; bases not matched to a gene: 5. CDR3 in DNA: TGTGCCAGCAGCTTAATTGGGGGAGGGGAGACCCAGTACTTC. Its translation: CASSLIGGGETQYF.